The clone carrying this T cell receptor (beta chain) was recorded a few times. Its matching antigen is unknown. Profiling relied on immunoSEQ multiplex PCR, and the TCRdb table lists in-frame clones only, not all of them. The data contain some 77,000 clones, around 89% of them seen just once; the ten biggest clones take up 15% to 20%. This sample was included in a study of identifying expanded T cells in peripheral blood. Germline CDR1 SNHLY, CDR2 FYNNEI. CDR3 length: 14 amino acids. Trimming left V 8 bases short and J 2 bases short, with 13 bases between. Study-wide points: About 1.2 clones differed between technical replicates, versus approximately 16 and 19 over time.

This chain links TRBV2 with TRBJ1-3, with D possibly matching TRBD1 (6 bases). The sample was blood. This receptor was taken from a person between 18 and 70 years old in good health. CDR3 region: CASASTGPGNTIYF. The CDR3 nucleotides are TGTGCCAGCGCATCGACAGGACCTGGAAACACCATATATTTT.